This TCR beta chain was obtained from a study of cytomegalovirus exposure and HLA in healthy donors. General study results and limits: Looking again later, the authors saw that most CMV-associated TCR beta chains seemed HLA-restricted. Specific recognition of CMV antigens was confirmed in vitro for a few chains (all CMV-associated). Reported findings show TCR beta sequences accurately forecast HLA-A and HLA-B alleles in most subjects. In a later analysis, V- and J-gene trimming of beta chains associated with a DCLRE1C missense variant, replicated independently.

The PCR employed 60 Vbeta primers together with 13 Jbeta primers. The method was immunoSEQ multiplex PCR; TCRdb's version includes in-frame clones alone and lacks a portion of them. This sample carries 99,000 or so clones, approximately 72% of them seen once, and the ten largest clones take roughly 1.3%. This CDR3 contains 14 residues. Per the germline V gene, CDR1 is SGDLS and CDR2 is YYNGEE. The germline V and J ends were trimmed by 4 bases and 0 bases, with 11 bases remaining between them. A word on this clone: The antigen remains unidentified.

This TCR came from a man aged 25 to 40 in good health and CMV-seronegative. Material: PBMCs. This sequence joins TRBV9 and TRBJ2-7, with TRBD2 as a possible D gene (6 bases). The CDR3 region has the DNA TGTGCCAGCAGCCTCTCCGGGGGCTCCTACGAGCAGTACTTC. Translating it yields CASSLSGGSYEQYF.